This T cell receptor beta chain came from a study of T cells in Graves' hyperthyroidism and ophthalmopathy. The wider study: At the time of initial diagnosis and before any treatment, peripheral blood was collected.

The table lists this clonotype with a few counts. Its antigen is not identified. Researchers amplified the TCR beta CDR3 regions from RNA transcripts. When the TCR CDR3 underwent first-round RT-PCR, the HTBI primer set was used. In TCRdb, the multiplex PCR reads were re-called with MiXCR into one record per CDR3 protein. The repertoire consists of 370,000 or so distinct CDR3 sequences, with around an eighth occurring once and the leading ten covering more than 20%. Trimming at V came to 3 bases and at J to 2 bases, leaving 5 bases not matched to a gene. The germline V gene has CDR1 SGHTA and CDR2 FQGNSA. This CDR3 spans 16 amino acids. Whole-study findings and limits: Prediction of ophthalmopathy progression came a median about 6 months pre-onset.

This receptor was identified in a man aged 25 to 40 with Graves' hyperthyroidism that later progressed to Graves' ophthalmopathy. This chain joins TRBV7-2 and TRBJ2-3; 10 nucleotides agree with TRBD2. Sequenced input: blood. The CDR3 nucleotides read TGTGCCAGCAGCTTTAGCGGGGGGCGAACCACAGATACGCAGTATTTT. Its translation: CASSFSGGRTTDTQYF.